This T cell receptor beta chain stems from a study of Ad26.COV2.S vaccination and SARS-CoV-2 variants. Study-level information: Recipients of Ad26.COV2.S got it intramuscularly, once or twice 56 days apart.

V shed 6 bases, J shed 7 bases, and the junction held 4 bases outside the gene matches. Germline assignment: CDR1 SQVTM and CDR2 ANQGSEA. This CDR3 spans 12 amino acids. Here immunoSEQ multiplex PCR was the method, and the copy in TCRdb shows in-frame clones only, minus some. This sample has around 380,000 clones, with 88% found just once. Indicated treatment: some 19 received Ad26.COV2.S at low or high dose, single or two shots; five or six received placebo; per-sample allocation not given. After the first vaccine or placebo injection, samples were drawn on day 63. As to this clone: Its matching antigen is unknown.

Points from the study as a whole: In TCR breadth and depth analyses, total T cell responses may have been underestimated.

The source is a person between 18 and 65 years old who received the Ad26.COV2.S COVID-19 vaccine or a placebo. V and J are TRBV29-1 and TRBJ1-2, with 11 bases aligning to TRBD1. Source: peripheral blood, taken in a trial of Ad26.COV2.S vaccine versus placebo. CDR3 sequence: CSVEGQGVGYTF. As DNA, the CDR3 is TGCAGCGTCGAGGGACAGGGGGTTGGCTACACCTTC.